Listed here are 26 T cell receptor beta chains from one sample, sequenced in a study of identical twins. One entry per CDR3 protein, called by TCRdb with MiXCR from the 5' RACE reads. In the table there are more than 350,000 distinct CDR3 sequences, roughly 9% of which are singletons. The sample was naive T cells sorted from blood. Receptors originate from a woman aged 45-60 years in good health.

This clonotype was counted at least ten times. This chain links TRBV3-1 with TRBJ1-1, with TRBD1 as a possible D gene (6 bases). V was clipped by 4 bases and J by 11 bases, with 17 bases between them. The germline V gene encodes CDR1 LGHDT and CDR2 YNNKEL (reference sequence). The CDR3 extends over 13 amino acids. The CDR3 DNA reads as TGTGCCAGCAGCCTGCCGGGGGGCGCATCGGCTTTCTTT. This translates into CASSLPGGASAFF.

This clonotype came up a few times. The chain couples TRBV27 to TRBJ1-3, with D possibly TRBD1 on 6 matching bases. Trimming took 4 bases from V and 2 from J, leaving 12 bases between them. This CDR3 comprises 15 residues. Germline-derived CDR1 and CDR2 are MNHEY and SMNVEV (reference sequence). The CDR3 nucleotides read TGTGCCAGCAGTTCAAACCAGGGGACTGGAAACACCATATATTTT. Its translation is CASSSNQGTGNTIYF.

DNA of the CDR3: TGTGCCAGCAGCGTAGTGGATCCCGCTATGAGTAACTATGGCTACACCTTC. This translates into CASSVVDPAMSNYGYTF. The chain has TRBV9 and TRBJ1-2; D gene unclear. The CDR3 runs to 17 residues. V was pared by 0 bases and J by 1 base, with 16 bases between. Germline V lookup: CDR1 SGDLS, CDR2 YYNGEE.

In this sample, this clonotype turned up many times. The CDR3 DNA is TGTGCCATCAGGGACTGGGCTAGCGTCGATATGAAGGATACGCAGTATTTT. This codes for CAIRDWASVDMKDTQYF. This rearrangement joins TRBV10-3 to TRBJ2-3, with a tentative D call TRBD2 (6 bases). CDR3 length: 17 amino acids. Germline V gene lookup returns CDR1 ENHRY and CDR2 SYGVKD. V lost 6 bases, J lost 6 bases, and 25 bases lay in between.

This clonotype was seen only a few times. The CDR3 here is CASIPGTTPYNEQFF. Written as DNA, the CDR3 is TGTGCCAGCATTCCCGGGACTACACCCTACAATGAGCAGTTCTTC. The V call is TRBV12-3 or TRBV12-4, the J call TRBJ2-1, with 7 bases fitting TRBD2. Trimming took 7 bases from V and 2 from J; bases not matched to a gene: 8. This CDR3 comprises 15 residues.

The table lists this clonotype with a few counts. Here the CDR3 reads CASSSDGETQYF. For the CDR3, the DNA is TGCGCCAGCAGTTCGGACGGAGAGACCCAGTACTTC. V and J are TRBV4-1 and TRBJ2-5, with D uncertain. Germline V lookup: CDR1 MGHRA, CDR2 YSYEKL. This CDR3 contains 12 residues. V gave up 6 bases and J gave up 4 bases, with 9 bases separating them.

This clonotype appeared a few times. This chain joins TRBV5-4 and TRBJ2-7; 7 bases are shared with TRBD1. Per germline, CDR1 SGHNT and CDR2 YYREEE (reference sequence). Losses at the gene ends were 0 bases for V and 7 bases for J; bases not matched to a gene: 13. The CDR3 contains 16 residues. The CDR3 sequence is CASSLGPTGNRREQYV. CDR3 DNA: TGTGCCAGCAGCTTGGGGCCGACAGGGAACAGAAGAGAGCAGTACGTC.

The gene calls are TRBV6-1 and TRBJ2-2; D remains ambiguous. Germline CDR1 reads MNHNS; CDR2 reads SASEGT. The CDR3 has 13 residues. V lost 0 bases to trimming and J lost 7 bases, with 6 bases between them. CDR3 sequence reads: CASSEAHIGELFF. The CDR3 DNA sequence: TGTGCCAGCAGTGAAGCGCATATCGGGGAGCTGTTTTTT.

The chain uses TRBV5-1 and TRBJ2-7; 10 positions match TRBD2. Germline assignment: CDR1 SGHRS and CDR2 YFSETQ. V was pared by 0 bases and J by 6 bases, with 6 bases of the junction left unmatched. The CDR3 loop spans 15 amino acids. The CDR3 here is CASSLGLAGVSEQYF. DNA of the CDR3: TGCGCCAGCAGCTTGGGTCTAGCGGGAGTCAGCGAGCAGTACTTC.

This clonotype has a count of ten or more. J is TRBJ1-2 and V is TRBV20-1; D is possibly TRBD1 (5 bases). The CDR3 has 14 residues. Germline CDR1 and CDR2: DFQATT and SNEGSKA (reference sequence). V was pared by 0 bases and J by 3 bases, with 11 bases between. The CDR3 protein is CSAREGDGYYGYTF. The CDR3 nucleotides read TGCAGTGCTAGAGAGGGGGATGGTTACTATGGCTACACCTTC.

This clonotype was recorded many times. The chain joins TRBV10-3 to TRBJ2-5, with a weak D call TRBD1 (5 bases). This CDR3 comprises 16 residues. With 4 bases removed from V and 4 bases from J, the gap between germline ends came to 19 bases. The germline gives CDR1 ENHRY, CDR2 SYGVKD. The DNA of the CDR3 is TGTGCCATCAGTGCCCCGGAAAGGGGCAGAGGAGAGACCCAGTACTTC. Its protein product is CAISAPERGRGETQYF.

The CDR3 is CSASSPANSGANVLTF. DNA for the CDR3: TGCAGTGCTAGTTCTCCGGCGAACTCTGGGGCCAACGTCCTGACTTTC. V usage is TRBV20-1 and J usage is TRBJ2-6; no clear D gene. V lost 3 bases and J 0 bases, leaving 12 bases between the germline ends. Germline CDR1 reads DFQATT; CDR2 reads SNEGSKA (reference sequence). The CDR3 contains 16 residues.

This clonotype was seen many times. The CDR3 nucleotides read TGTGCCAGCAGTGTAATTGACAGGGAAGAAGCTTTCTTT. It encodes CASSVIDREEAFF. The rearrangement uses TRBV25-1 and TRBJ1-1; TRBD1 matches 7 bases. The CDR3 consists of 13 residues. Per germline, CDR1 MGHDK and CDR2 SYGVNS. V was clipped by 4 bases and J by 8 bases; unmatched bases: 7. Combining the CDR3 with reference TRBV25-1 and TRBJ1-1 gives the whole variable domain EADIYQTPRYLVIGTGKKITLECSQTMGHDKMYWYQQDPGMELHLIHYSYGVNSTEKGDLSSESTVSRIRTEHFPLTLESARPSHTSQYLCASSVIDREEAFFGQGTRLTVV.

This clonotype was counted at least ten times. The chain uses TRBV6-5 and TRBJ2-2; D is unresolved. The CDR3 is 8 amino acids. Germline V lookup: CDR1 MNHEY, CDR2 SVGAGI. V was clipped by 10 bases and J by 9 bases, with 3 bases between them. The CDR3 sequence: CAIRELFF. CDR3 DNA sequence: TGTGCCATCAGGGAGCTGTTTTTT.

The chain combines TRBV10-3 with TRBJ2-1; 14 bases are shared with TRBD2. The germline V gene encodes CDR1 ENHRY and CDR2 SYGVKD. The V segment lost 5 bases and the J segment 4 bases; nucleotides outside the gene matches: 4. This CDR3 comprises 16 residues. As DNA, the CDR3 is TGTGCCATCAGTCGACTAGCGGGAGGGGAATACAATGAGCAGTTCTTC. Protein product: CAISRLAGGEYNEQFF.

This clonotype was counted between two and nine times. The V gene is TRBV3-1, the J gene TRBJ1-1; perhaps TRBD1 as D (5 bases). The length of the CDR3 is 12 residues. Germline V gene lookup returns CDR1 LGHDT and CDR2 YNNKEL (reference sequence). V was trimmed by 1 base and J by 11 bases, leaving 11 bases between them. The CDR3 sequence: CASSQVPGDAFF. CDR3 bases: TGTGCCAGCAGCCAAGTACCTGGGGACGCTTTCTTT.

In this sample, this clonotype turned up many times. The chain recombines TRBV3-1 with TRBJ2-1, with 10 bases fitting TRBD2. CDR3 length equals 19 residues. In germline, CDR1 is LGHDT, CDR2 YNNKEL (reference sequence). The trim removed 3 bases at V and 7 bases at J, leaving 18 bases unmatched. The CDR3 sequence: CASSHRLLKVAGGDNEQFF. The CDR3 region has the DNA TGTGCCAGCAGCCACCGGCTTTTGAAAGTAGCGGGAGGAGATAATGAGCAGTTCTTC.

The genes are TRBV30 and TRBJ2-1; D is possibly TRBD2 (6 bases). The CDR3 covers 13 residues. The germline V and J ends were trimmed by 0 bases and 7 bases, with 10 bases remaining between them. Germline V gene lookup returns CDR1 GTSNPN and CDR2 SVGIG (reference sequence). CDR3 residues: CAWSVRRGNEQFF. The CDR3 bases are TGTGCCTGGAGTGTACGTCGGGGGAATGAGCAGTTCTTC.

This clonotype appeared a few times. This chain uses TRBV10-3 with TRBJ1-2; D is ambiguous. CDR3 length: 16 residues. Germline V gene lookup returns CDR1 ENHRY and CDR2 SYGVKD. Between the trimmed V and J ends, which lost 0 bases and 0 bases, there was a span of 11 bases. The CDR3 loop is CAISESTWEANYGYTF. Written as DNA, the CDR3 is TGTGCCATCAGTGAGTCTACCTGGGAGGCTAACTATGGCTACACCTTC.

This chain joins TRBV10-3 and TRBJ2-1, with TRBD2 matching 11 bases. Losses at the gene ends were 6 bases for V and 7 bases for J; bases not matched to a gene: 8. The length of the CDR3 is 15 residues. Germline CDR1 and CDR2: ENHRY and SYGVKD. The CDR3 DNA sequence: TGTGCCATCAGCCCACTAGCGGGAGTCGAGAATGAGCAGTTCTTC. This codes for CAISPLAGVENEQFF.

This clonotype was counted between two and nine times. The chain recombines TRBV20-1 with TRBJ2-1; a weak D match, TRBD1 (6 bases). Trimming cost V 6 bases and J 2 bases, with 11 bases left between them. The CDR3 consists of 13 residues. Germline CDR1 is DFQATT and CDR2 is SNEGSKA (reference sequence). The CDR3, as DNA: TGCAGTGCAAGACAGGCCGCCTACAATGAGCAGTTCTTC. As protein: CSARQAAYNEQFF.

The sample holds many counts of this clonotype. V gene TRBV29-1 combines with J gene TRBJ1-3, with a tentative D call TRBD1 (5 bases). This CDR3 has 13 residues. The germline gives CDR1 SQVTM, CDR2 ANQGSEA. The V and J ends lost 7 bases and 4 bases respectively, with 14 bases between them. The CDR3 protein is CSAGTGRGNTIYF. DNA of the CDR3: TGCAGCGCCGGGACCGGGAGAGGAAACACCATATATTTT.

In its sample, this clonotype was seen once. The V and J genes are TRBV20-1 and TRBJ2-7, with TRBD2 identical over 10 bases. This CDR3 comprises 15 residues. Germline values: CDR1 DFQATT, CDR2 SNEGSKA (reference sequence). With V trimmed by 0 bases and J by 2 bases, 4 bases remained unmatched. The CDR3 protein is CSARDRSGRAYEQYF. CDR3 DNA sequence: TGCAGTGCTAGAGATAGGAGCGGGAGGGCCTACGAGCAGTACTTC.

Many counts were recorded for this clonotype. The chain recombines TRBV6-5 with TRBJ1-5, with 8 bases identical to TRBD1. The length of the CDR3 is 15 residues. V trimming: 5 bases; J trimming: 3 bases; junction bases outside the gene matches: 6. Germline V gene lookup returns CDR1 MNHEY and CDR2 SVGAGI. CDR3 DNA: TGTGCCAGCAGTCCTCGGACAGGGAACAATCAGCCCCAGCATTTT. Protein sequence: CASSPRTGNNQPQHF.

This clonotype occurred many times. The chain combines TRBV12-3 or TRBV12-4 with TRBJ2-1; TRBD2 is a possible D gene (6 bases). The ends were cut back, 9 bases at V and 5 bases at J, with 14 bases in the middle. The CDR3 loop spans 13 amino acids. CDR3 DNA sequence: TGTGCCAGTCTTCGGGGGACCAACAATGAGCAGTTCTTC. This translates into CASLRGTNNEQFF.

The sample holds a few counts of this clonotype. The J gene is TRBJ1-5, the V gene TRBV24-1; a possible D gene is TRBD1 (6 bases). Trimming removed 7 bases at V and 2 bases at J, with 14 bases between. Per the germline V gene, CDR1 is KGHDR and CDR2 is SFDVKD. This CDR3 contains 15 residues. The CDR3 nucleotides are TGTGCCACCAGCGGTAACGCAGGGGGCAATCAGCCCCAGCATTTT. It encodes CATSGNAGGNQPQHF.